These 9 T cell receptor beta chains share one sample of origin, sequenced in a study of Ad26.COV2.S vaccination and SARS-CoV-2 variants. Generated by immunoSEQ multiplex PCR, the TCRdb table keeps only in-frame clones and is missing some. The sample comprises approximately 500,000 clones, around 88% of which are singletons, and 10% to 15% rests with the top ten. The treatment was: roughly 20 received Ad26.COV2.S at low or high dose, single or two shots; about 5 received placebo; per-sample allocation not given. Sample collection was performed on day 63 after the first vaccine or placebo injection. Material: peripheral blood, obtained in a trial of Ad26.COV2.S vaccine versus placebo. Receptors were obtained from a person aged 18 to 59 who received the Ad26.COV2.S COVID-19 vaccine or a placebo.

This sequence joins TRBV15 and TRBJ1-1, with TRBD1 identical over 11 bases. Germline V lookup: CDR1 LNHNV, CDR2 YYDKDF (reference sequence). The length of the CDR3 is 18 residues. The V segment lost 3 bases and the J segment 4 bases; nucleotides outside the gene matches: 13. CDR3 in DNA: TGTGCCACCAGCAGGCCCCCCGGGACAGGGGGGTTTGGCACTGAAGCTTTCTTT. Encoded protein: CATSRPPGTGGFGTEAFF. The full variable domain, completed using reference TRBV15 and TRBJ1-1, is DAMVIQNPRYQVTQFGKPVTLSCSQTLNHNVMYWYQQKSSQAPKLLFHYYDKDFNNEADTPDNFQSRRPNTSFCFLDIRSPGLGDTAMYLCATSRPPGTGGFGTEAFFGQGTRLTVV.

DNA of the CDR3: TGTGCCAGTGGTCGGGGGATGAACACTGAAGCTTTCTTT. It yields the protein CASGRGMNTEAFF. This rearrangement joins TRBV19 to TRBJ1-1, with D possibly matching TRBD1 (5 bases). The CDR3 length is 13 residues. Per germline, CDR1 LNHDA and CDR2 SQIVND (reference sequence). V was cut by 8 bases and J by 0 bases, with 10 bases left in between. Based on the CDR3 plus reference TRBV19 and TRBJ1-1, the full variable domain is DGGITQSPKYLFRKEGQNVTLSCEQNLNHDAMYWYRQDPGQGLRLIYYSQIVNDFQKGDIAEGYSVSREKKESFPLTVTSAQKNPTAFYLCASGRGMNTEAFFGQGTRLTVV.

The rearrangement uses TRBV9 and TRBJ2-7; D might be TRBD2 (5 bases). The V gene lost 3 bases and the J gene lost 2 bases, with 12 bases spanning the gap. The length of the CDR3 is 14 residues. Germline values: CDR1 SGDLS, CDR2 YYNGEE. The CDR3 reads CASSAGGPAYEQYF. Here the CDR3 DNA reads TGTGCCAGCAGCGCAGGAGGACCTGCCTACGAGCAGTACTTC.

This clone was recorded only once. V is TRBV6-5 and J is TRBJ2-1; the match to TRBD2 covers 9 bases. V lost 2 bases to trimming and J lost 6 bases; unmatched junction nucleotides: 5. Germline V gene lookup returns CDR1 MNHEY and CDR2 SVGAGI. The CDR3 has 15 residues. The CDR3 sequence: CASSYLAGTINEQFF. The CDR3 DNA sequence: TGTGCCAGCAGTTACCTAGCGGGAACAATCAATGAGCAGTTCTTC.

In this sample, this clone turned up a few times. The gene calls are TRBV28 and TRBJ1-5; 7 nucleotides match TRBD1. The germline V gene has CDR1 MDHEN and CDR2 SYDVKM. The CDR3 runs to 17 residues. The V segment lost 4 bases and the J segment 2 bases; nucleotides outside the gene matches: 11. CDR3 nucleotides: TGTGCCAGCAGTTCCCCGGGACAGCGGGGCGGCAATCAGCCCCAGCATTTT. This sequence encodes CASSSPGQRGGNQPQHF.

The CDR3 DNA sequence: TGTGCCAGCTCCCCCGGGCCACCCTACGAGCAGTACTTC. Its translation: CASSPGPPYEQYF. This chain links TRBV18 with TRBJ2-7; D is ambiguous. Germline V gene sequence: CDR1 KGHSH, CDR2 LQKENI. V lost 6 bases to trimming and J lost 2 bases, with 11 bases between them. This CDR3 is built from 13 residues.

V and J are TRBV27 and TRBJ2-1; D may match TRBD1 or TRBD2 (5 bases each). Germline V gives CDR1 MNHEY, CDR2 SMNVEV (reference sequence). Between the trimmed V and J ends, which lost 5 bases and 8 bases, there was a span of 22 bases. The CDR3 runs to 16 residues. The CDR3 coding sequence is TGTGCCAGCAGTACCCCGAGGGGCAGGCCGATGGATGAGCAGTTCTTC. Protein sequence: CASSTPRGRPMDEQFF.

This chain connects TRBV5-1 to TRBJ2-7; D possibly corresponds to TRBD2 (5 bases). The V gene's germline CDR1 is SGHRS and CDR2 YFSETQ. Trimming removed 4 bases from V and 2 bases from J, with 16 bases in between. This CDR3 is built from 15 residues. The CDR3 DNA sequence: TGCGCCAGCAGCCTCCTAGCTGAAGGCCCCTACGAGCAGTACTTC. Translating gives CASSLLAEGPYEQYF.

This clone was seen once. V gene TRBV30 combines with J gene TRBJ2-1; 9 bases map to TRBD2. Germline CDR1 is GTSNPN and CDR2 is SVGIG (reference sequence). The CDR3 has 15 amino acids. The V and J ends lost 6 bases and 6 bases, in that order; junction bases with no gene match: 12. CDR3 in DNA: TGTGCCTGCCCACCGAGCGGGAGGATCACCAATGAGCAGTTCTTC. This codes for CACPPSGRITNEQFF.